This T cell receptor beta chain was sequenced during a study of blood T cell repertoires in COVID-19. For the study at large: Both acute and convalescent COVID-19 samples were obtained from the United States, Italy and Spain. PBMCs, B-cell-depleted T cells, or T cells were the source of the cDNA or gDNA that made up the material.

Germline V gene lookup returns CDR1 MNHEY and CDR2 SMNVEV (reference sequence). V was cut by 4 bases and J by 7 bases, with 14 bases left in between. This CDR3 spans 15 amino acids. This clone was seen once. In the authors' workflow: Reference gene primer amplification yielded estimated nucleated cell counts. Clones were sequenced by immunoSEQ multiplex PCR, and TCRdb holds only the in-frame ones, with some missing. V and J calls and clone size are copied from that table; D and trimming were computed from the DNA. Among about 88,000 clones, 85% to 95% were seen once, and the ten largest hold 1.5% to 2%.

The J gene is TRBJ1-6, the V gene TRBV27; D gene unclear. This TCR was sampled from a man aged 60 to 69 with acute or convalescent COVID-19. The sample comprised peripheral blood. The CDR3: CASSSRDARNSPLHF. The CDR3 DNA sequence: TGTGCCAGCAGTTCCCGGGATGCCAGAAATTCACCCCTCCACTTT.